The rows below give T cell receptor beta chains drawn from one sample of a study of a mutant IDH1 vaccine in newly diagnosed glioma. TCRdb's copy holds only in-frame clones and misses some; the assay was immunoSEQ multiplex PCR. The table shows fewer than 30,000 clones, with 77% occurring only once. Their recognized antigens are unknown. The specimen was PBMCs, collected from a glioma patient whose treatment included an IDH1 peptide vaccine. These receptors were obtained from a man aged 40-49 years with glioma. The conserved cysteine and the conserved F or W are not part of the CDR3 here. Each record gives: V gene, J gene, CDR3 protein.

TRBV7-2	TRBJ2-1	ASSPQGLNSYNEQF
TRBV6-1	TRBJ1-1	ASTQGDTEAF
TRBV5-4	TRBJ1-1	ASSFLGGTEAF
TRBV5-4	TRBJ1-5	ASSFPTPWGNQPQH
TRBV21-1	TRBJ2-6	ASSKALFAVLSSGANVLT
TRBV27	TRBJ2-1	ASRGAGGPLVHINEQF
TRBV10-1	TRBJ2-3	ASTSGLAVDTDTQY
TRBV29-1	TRBJ1-4	SVDEGTGDEKLF
TRBV9	TRBJ2-3	ASSVAGLAASTDTQY
TRBV11-2	TRBJ2-1	ASSPQSGGEQF
TRBV27	TRBJ2-3	ASSQGRGAGPDTQY
TRBV7-9	TRBJ2-1	ASSLGTVYNEQF
TRBV6-6	TRBJ2-2	ASRYRDGGPGELF
TRBV25-1	TRBJ2-5	ASTDRAGETQY
TRBV7-8	TRBJ2-2	ASSFRGEDTGELF
TRBV5-1	TRBJ2-5	ASSLQASQETQY
TRBV7-2	TRBJ1-2	ASSPAPNYGYT
TRBV29-1	TRBJ1-1	SVVVLYPEAF
TRBV2	TRBJ2-2	ASSDRRANTGELF
TRBV4-2	TRBJ2-7	ASSQVTAYEQY
TRBV19	TRBJ1-5	ASRHDQHPQPQH
TRBV19	TRBJ1-1	ASSNRQGMNTEAF
TRBV19	TRBJ2-1	ASSIRLAGVGPYNEQF
TRBV19	TRBJ1-2	ASTPSDRFYGYT
TRBV4-1	TRBJ1-6	ASSQVRRLNNSPLH
TRBV9	TRBJ2-1	ASSVAQGSSYNEQF
TRBV4-3	TRBJ1-1	ASSQEGSTELKNTEAF
TRBV28	TRBJ1-5	ASRTGGEPQH
TRBV28	TRBJ2-3	ASMGQNTDTQY
TRBV11-2	TRBJ2-3	ASSFSGRGADTQY
TRBV7-8	TRBJ2-1	ASSSWTATGREQF
TRBV29-1	TRBJ2-1	SVVTSGGSYNEQF
TRBV9	TRBJ2-2	ASSVGRMNTGELF
TRBV7-2	TRBJ1-2	ASSPGTGSLDGYT
TRBV21-1	TRBJ1-1	ARGASFDREVEKTEAF
TRBV9	TRBJ2-3	ASSVAGQDTDTQY
TRBV10-2	TRBJ2-3	ASTAGLALPDTQY
TRBV9	TRBJ1-2	ASSVDETGGERYGYT
TRBV7-9	TRBJ2-6	ASSLDSGANVLT
TRBV6-1	TRBJ1-6	ASSGQGPWVSLH